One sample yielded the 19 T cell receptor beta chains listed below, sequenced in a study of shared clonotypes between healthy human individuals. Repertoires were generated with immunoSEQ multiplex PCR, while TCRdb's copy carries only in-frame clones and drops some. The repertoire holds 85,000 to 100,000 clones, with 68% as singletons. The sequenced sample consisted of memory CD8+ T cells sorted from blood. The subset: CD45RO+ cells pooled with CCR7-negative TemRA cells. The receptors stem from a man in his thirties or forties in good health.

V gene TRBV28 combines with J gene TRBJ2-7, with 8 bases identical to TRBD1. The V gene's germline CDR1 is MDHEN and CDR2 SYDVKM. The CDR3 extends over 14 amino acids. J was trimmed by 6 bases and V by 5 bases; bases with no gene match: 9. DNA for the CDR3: TGTGCCAGCAGTATCTCGACAGGGGCTCTCGAGCAGTACTTC. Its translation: CASSISTGALEQYF. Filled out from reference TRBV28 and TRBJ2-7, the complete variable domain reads DVKVTQSSRYLVKRTGEKVFLECVQDMDHENMFWYRQDPGLGLRLIYFSYDVKMKEKGDIPEGYSVSREKKERFSLILESASTNQTSMYLCASSISTGALEQYFGPGTRLTVT.

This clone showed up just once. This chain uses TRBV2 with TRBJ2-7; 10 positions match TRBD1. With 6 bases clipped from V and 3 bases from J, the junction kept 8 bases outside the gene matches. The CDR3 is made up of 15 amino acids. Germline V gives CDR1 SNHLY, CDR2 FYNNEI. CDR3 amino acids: CASRDRTGGYYEQYF. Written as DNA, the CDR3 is TGTGCCAGCAGGGACCGGACAGGGGGATACTACGAGCAGTACTTC.

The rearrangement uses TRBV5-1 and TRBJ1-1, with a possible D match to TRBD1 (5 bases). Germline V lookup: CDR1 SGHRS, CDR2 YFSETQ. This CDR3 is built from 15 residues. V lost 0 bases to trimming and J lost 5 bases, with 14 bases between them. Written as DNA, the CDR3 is TGCGCCAGCAGCTTGGAGGGAGGGACGTGGACTGAAGCTTTCTTT. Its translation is CASSLEGGTWTEAFF.

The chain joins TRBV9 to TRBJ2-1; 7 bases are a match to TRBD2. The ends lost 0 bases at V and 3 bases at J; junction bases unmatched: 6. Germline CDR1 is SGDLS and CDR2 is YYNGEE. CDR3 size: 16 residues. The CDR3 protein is CASSVEGGRVYNEQFF. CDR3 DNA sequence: TGTGCCAGCAGCGTAGAGGGAGGGAGGGTCTACAATGAGCAGTTCTTC.

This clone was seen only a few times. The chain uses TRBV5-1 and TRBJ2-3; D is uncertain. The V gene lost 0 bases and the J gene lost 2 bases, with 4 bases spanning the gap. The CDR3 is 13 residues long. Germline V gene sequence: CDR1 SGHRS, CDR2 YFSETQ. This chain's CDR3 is CASSLAYTDTQYF. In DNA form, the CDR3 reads TGCGCCAGCAGCTTGGCCTACACAGATACGCAGTATTTT.

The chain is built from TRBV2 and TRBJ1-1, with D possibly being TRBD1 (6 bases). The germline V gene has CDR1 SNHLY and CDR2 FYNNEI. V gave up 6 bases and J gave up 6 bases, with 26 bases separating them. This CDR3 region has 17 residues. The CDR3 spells CASSVSPRPGGLSEAFF. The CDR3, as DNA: TGTGCCAGCAGCGTATCGCCAAGGCCCGGGGGGCTCTCTGAAGCTTTCTTT.

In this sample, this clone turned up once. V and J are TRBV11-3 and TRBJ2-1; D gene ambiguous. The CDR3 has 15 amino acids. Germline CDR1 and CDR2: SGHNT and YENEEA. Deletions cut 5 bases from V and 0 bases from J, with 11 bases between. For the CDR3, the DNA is TGTGCCAGCAGCCTAGGCACTGGCTCCTACAATGAGCAGTTCTTC. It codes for CASSLGTGSYNEQFF.

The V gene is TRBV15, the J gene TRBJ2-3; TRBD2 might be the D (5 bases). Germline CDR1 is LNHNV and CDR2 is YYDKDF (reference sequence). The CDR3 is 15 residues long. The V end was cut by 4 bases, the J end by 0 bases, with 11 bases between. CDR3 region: CATSIGGPSTDTQYF. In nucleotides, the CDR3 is TGTGCCACCAGCATTGGCGGGCCTAGCACAGATACGCAGTATTTT.

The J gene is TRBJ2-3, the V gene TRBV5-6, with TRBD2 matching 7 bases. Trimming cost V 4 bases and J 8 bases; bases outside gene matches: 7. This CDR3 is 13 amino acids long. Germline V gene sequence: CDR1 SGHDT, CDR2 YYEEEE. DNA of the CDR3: TGTGCCAGCAGCGACGCCAGGGAGGGTACGCAGTATTTT. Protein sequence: CASSDAREGTQYF.

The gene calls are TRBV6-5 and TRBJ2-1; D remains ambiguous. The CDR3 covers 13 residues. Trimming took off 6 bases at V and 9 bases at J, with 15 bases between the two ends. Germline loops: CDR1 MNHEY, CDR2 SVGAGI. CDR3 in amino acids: CASSLLDGREQFF. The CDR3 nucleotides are TGTGCCAGCAGCCTCCTTGACGGGCGTGAGCAGTTCTTC.

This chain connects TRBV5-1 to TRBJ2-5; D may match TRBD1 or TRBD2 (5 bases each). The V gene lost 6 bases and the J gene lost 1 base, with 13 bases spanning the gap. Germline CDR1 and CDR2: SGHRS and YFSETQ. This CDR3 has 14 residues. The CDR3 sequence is CASTNTGAQETQYF. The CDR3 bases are TGCGCCAGCACCAACACCGGGGCCCAAGAGACCCAGTACTTC.

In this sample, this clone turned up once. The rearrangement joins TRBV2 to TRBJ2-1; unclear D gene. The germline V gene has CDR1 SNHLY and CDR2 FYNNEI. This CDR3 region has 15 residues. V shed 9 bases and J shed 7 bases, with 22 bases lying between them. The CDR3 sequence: CASLGSTPEKNEQFF. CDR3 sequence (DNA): TGTGCCAGTCTTGGGTCTACCCCCGAGAAGAATGAGCAGTTCTTC.

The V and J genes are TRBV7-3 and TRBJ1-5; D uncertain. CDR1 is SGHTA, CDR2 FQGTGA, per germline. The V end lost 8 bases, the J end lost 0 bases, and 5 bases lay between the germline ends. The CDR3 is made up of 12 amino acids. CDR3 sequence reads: CASADSNQPQHF. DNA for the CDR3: TGTGCCAGCGCCGATAGCAATCAGCCCCAGCATTTT.

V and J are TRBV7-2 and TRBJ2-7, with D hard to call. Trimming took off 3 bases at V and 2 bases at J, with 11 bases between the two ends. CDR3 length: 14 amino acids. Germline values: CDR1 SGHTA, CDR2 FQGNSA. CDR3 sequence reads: CASSFFRVAYEQYF. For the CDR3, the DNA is TGTGCCAGCAGCTTTTTTCGGGTAGCCTACGAGCAGTACTTC.

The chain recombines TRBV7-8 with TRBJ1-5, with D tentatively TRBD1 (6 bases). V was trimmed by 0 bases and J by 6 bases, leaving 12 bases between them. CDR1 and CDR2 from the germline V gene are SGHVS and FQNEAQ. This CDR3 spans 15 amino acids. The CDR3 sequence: CASSLAFGGGQPQHF. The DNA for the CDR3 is TGTGCCAGCAGCTTAGCGTTCGGAGGGGGTCAGCCCCAGCATTTT.

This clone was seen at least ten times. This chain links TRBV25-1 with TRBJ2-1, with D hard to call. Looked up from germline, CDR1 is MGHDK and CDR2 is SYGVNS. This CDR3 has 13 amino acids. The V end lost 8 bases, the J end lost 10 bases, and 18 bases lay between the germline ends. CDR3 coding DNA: TGTGCCAGCTCCGAACAGACCCTCGAAGAGCAGTTCTTC. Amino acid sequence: CASSEQTLEEQFF.

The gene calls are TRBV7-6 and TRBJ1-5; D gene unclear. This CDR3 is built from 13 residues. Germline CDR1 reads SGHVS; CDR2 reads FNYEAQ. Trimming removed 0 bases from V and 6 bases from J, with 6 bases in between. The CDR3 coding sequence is TGTGCCAGCAGCTTAGCGTTGGGTCAGCCCCAGCATTTT. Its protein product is CASSLALGQPQHF.

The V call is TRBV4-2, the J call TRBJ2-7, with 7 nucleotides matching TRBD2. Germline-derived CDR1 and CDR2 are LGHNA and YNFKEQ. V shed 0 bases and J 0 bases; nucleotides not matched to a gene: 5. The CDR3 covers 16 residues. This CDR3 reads CASSQDSGESSYEQYF. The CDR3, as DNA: TGTGCCAGCAGCCAAGACAGCGGGGAAAGCTCCTACGAGCAGTACTTC.

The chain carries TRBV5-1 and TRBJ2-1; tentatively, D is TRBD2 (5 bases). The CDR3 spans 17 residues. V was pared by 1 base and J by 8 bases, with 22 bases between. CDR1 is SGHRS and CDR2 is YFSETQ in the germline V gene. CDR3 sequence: CASSLIPTPGRGDEQFF. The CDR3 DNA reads TGCGCCAGCAGCTTGATCCCAACTCCGGGAAGAGGAGATGAGCAGTTCTTC.